One T cell receptor (beta chain) is described in this entry. This entry comes from a study of CD8 T cells in Susac syndrome. Trimming took 6 bases from V and 5 from J; bases not matched to a gene: 8. This CDR3 region has 15 residues. Germline values: CDR1 SGHNT, CDR2 YENEEA. TCR beta was sequenced from blood CD8+ and CD4+ T cells. Definite or probable Susac syndrome was diagnosed using recently defined diagnostic criteria. RNA totalling 0.5 to 1 ug underwent reverse transcription with random hexamers. The CDR3 of TCR beta was amplified by immunoSEQ multiplex PCR across 54 Vbeta and 13 Jbeta. Each CDR3 protein is one row after TCRdb ran MiXCR on the immunoSEQ multiplex PCR reads. The table records 200,000 to 300,000 distinct CDR3 sequences, about 96% of them present only once.

This chain uses TRBV11-3 with TRBJ2-1; 9 positions match TRBD1. Sequencing used CD4+ T cells from PBMCs. This receptor was taken from a human donor with Susac syndrome. The CDR3 nucleotides are TGTGCCAGCAGGCCCGGGACAGGGTTGGACAATGAGCAGTTCTTC. Its translation: CASRPGTGLDNEQFF. The whole variable domain, remainder taken from reference TRBV11-3 and TRBJ2-1, is EAGVVQSPRYKIIEKKQPVAFWCNPISGHNTLYWYLQNLGQGPELLIRYENEEAVDDSQLPKDRFSAERLKGVDSTLKIQPAELGDSAVYLCASRPGTGLDNEQFFGPGTRLTVL.